This T cell receptor (beta chain) derives from a study of molecular identifiers for immune sequencing clone quantification. Germline CDR1 and CDR2: SGHVS and FNYEAQ. The CDR3 is 19 amino acids. The ends lost 5 bases at V and 0 bases at J; junction bases unmatched: 9. From the PCR reads, TCRdb called clonotypes with MiXCR, one entry per CDR3 protein. The sample lists some 320,000 distinct CDR3 sequences, roughly 23% occurring once. A few counts support this clonotype. Sequenced input: naive CD8+ T cells from blood, with Jurkat cell RNA spiked in. Subset given: FACS-sorted CD8+CD4-CCR7+CD45RA+ naive T cells. The chain uses TRBV7-6 and TRBJ2-3; the match to TRBD2 covers 15 bases. This clonotype originated in a human donor in good health. Some libraries in this study had Jurkat cell RNA spiked in. CDR3 bases: TGTGCCAGCAGCATAGGGACTAGCGGGAGGCGAGCTAGCACAGATACGCAGTATTTT. Encoded protein: CASSIGTSGRRASTDTQYF.